This T cell receptor beta chain originates from a study of CD8 T cells in Susac syndrome. The V gene's germline CDR1 is SGHTA and CDR2 FQGTGA. Trimming took 2 bases from V and 2 from J; bases not matched to a gene: 3. This CDR3 contains 14 residues. An amount of RNA that ranged from roughly 0.45 to 1 ug was reverse transcribed with random hexamers. From the immunoSEQ multiplex PCR reads, TCRdb called clonotypes with MiXCR, one entry per CDR3 protein. The repertoire holds under 250,000 distinct CDR3 sequences, with about 94% as singletons. This sequence joins TRBV7-3 and TRBJ2-7, with TRBD2 matching over 7 bases. The clonotype originates from a human donor with Susac syndrome. Material for sequencing was CD4+ T cells from PBMCs. The CDR3, as DNA: TGTGCCAGCAGCTTAGGGAGGGGAACCTACGAGCAGTACTTC. This codes for CASSLGRGTYEQYF.